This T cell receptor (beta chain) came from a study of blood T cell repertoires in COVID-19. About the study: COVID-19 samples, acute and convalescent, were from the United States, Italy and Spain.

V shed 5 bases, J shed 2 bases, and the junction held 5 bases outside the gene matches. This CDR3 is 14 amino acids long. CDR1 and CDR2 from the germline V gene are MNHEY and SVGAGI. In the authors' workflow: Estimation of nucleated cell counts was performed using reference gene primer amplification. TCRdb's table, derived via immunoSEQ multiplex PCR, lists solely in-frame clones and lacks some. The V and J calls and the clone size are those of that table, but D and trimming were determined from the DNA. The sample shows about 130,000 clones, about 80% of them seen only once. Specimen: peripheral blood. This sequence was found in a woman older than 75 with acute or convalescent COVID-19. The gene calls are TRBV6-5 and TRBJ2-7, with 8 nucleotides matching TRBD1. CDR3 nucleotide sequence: TGTGCCAGCAGTATCGGACAGGGTCCCTACGAGCAGTACTTC. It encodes CASSIGQGPYEQYF.